These 29 T cell receptor beta chains were sequenced from one sample in a study of cytomegalovirus exposure and HLA in healthy donors. The protocol was immunoSEQ multiplex PCR, while the TCRdb copy is restricted to in-frame clones and leaves out a portion. This table holds approximately 270,000 clones, almost 90% found once. The sample was PBMCs. The source is a woman aged 18-30 years in good health and CMV-seronegative.

The chain joins TRBV10-3 to TRBJ2-3; a weak D match, TRBD2 (5 bases). Per the germline V gene, CDR1 is ENHRY and CDR2 is SYGVKD. The CDR3 has 14 amino acids. V lost 7 bases and J lost 2, with 13 bases in between. The CDR3 region has the DNA TGTGCCATCAAGAACGGGGTACACACAGATACGCAGTATTTT. Encoded protein: CAIKNGVHTDTQYF.

The chain links TRBV7-6 to TRBJ1-1; 7 nucleotides align to TRBD1. V lost 5 bases to trimming and J lost 7 bases; unmatched junction nucleotides: 7. The CDR3 has 13 amino acids. CDR1 and CDR2 (germline): SGHVS, FNYEAQ. The CDR3, as DNA: TGTGCCAGCAGCCCAGCCCCAGGGGGTGAAGCTTTCTTT. As protein: CASSPAPGGEAFF.

The chain has TRBV14 and TRBJ1-1; D perhaps matches TRBD1 (6 bases). Germline lookup yields CDR1 SGHDN and CDR2 FVKESK. The V end lost 0 bases, the J end lost 6 bases, and 14 bases lay between the germline ends. The CDR3 totals 15 residues. This CDR3 is CASSQDILWTAEAFF. The CDR3 DNA is TGTGCCAGCAGCCAAGACATATTGTGGACAGCTGAAGCTTTCTTT.

CDR3 protein: CASSASQGAYNEQFF. The CDR3, as DNA: TGTGCCAGCAGCGCCTCCCAGGGCGCCTACAATGAGCAGTTCTTC. The chain links TRBV9 to TRBJ2-1, with D possibly matching TRBD1 (5 bases). Trimming stripped 3 bases from V and 2 bases from J, with 12 bases between. The length of the CDR3 is 15 residues. Germline V lookup: CDR1 SGDLS, CDR2 YYNGEE.

The chain joins TRBV18 to TRBJ1-1; a possible D gene is TRBD1 (5 bases). This CDR3 is 17 amino acids long. Per the germline V gene, CDR1 is KGHSH and CDR2 is LQKENI. V gave up 3 bases and J gave up 1 base, with 18 bases separating them. CDR3 region: CASSPSGGAIGNTEAFF. CDR3 coding DNA: TGTGCCAGCTCACCCAGCGGAGGGGCCATAGGGAACACTGAAGCTTTCTTT.

This chain connects TRBV5-5 to TRBJ2-7, with TRBD1 matching over 9 bases. The germline CDR1 and CDR2 sequences are SGHKS and YYEKEE (reference sequence). The junction had 20 bases not matched to a gene; V was cut back by 3 bases and J by 4 bases. The CDR3 has 19 amino acids. The CDR3 DNA is TGTGCCAGCAGCTCCCAAGGGACAGGGCCGTTTCTTAGGGAGTACGAGCAGTACGTC. Translated: CASSSQGTGPFLREYEQYV.

The rearrangement uses TRBV5-1 and TRBJ2-1, with 7 positions matching TRBD1. Germline V gives CDR1 SGHRS, CDR2 YFSETQ. Trimming at V came to 5 bases and at J to 4 bases, leaving 12 bases not matched to a gene. The CDR3 extends over 16 amino acids. CDR3 sequence: CASSHGTGTEYNEQFF. The CDR3 region has the DNA TGCGCCAGCAGTCATGGAACCGGGACAGAGTACAATGAGCAGTTCTTC. The entire variable domain, with the rest obtained from reference TRBV5-1 and TRBJ2-1, is as follows: KAGVTQTPRYLIKTRGQQVTLSCSPISGHRSVSWYQQTPGQGLQFLFEYFSETQRNKGNFPGRFSGRQFSNSRSEMNVSTLELGDSALYLCASSHGTGTEYNEQFFGPGTRLTVL.

The CDR3 DNA sequence: TGTGCCAGCAGCTTATTGAGGGGGCGCGGGAACACTGAAGCTTTCTTT. Translated, it gives CASSLLRGRGNTEAFF. The chain recombines TRBV11-1 with TRBJ1-1; 7 nucleotides align to TRBD1. CDR1 and CDR2 from the germline V gene are SGHAT and FQDESV (reference sequence). V lost 2 bases to trimming and J lost 1 base; unmatched junction nucleotides: 7. CDR3 length: 16 residues.

This clone came up a few times. The chain links TRBV14 to TRBJ2-2; 7 bases line up with TRBD1. The germline gives CDR1 SGHDN, CDR2 FVKESK. This CDR3 has 15 residues. J lost 5 bases, V lost 4 bases, and 7 bases had no gene match. This CDR3 is CASSPYRGGTGELFF. DNA of the CDR3: TGTGCCAGCAGCCCTTACAGGGGTGGAACCGGGGAGCTGTTTTTT.

The J gene is TRBJ1-2, the V gene TRBV5-1; TRBD1 aligns across 8 bases. CDR1 SGHRS and CDR2 YFSETQ come from the germline V gene. The J segment lost 0 bases and the V segment lost 7 bases, leaving 2 bases of the junction unmatched. This CDR3 contains 13 residues. CDR3: CASADRANYGYTF. In nucleotides, the CDR3 is TGCGCCAGCGCGGACAGGGCTAACTATGGCTACACCTTC.

The chain has TRBV6-5 and TRBJ1-1; TRBD1 aligns across 8 bases. The V segment lost 5 bases and the J segment 5 bases; nucleotides outside the gene matches: 10. This CDR3 is 15 amino acids long. Germline CDR1 is MNHEY and CDR2 is SVGAGI. The CDR3 here is CASSNHGQGGTEAFF. Here the CDR3 DNA reads TGTGCCAGCAGTAACCACGGACAGGGAGGAACTGAAGCTTTCTTT.

The chain uses TRBV14 and TRBJ2-1, with a tentative D call TRBD2 (7 bases). Trimming cost V 5 bases and J 3 bases, with 14 bases left between them. The length of the CDR3 is 15 residues. In germline, CDR1 is SGHDN, CDR2 FVKESK. CDR3 sequence (DNA): TGTGCCAGCAGCGGGTCCGGGGGGCTCTACAATGAGCAGTTCTTC. Translating it yields CASSGSGGLYNEQFF.

The chain is built from TRBV6-6 and TRBJ1-4; D might be TRBD1 (5 bases). V was pared by 10 bases and J by 7 bases, with 16 bases between. The CDR3 length is 13 residues. In germline, CDR1 is MNHNY, CDR2 SVGAGI (reference sequence). The CDR3 here is CAKSGSTGEKLFF. Here the CDR3 DNA reads TGTGCCAAATCAGGGTCTACCGGTGAAAAACTGTTTTTT.

The sample holds one count of this clone. The rearrangement links TRBV6-1 to TRBJ2-5, with a possible D match to TRBD2 (5 bases). Looked up from germline, CDR1 is MNHNS and CDR2 is SASEGT. Deletions cut 5 bases from V and 2 bases from J, with 12 bases between. CDR3 length: 14 amino acids. The CDR3 here is CASSYRTEQETQYF. CDR3 nucleotides: TGTGCCAGCAGTTATAGGACTGAACAAGAGACCCAGTACTTC.

V and J are TRBV10-3 and TRBJ1-2; D gene uncertain. Per germline, CDR1 ENHRY and CDR2 SYGVKD. V was shortened by 7 bases and J by 4 bases, with 13 bases between the two germline ends. This CDR3 comprises 13 residues. DNA for the CDR3: TGTGCCATCACCGAAGACGGGGTCTATGGCTACACCTTC. Protein sequence: CAITEDGVYGYTF.

CDR3 residues: CASSGQLNQPQHF. The CDR3 nucleotides are TGTGCCAGTAGTGGCCAGTTAAATCAGCCCCAGCATTTT. The V gene is TRBV19, the J gene TRBJ1-5; unclear D gene. With 5 bases removed from V and 4 bases from J, the gap between germline ends came to 9 bases. Germline values: CDR1 LNHDA, CDR2 SQIVND (reference sequence). This CDR3 comprises 13 residues.

The chain links TRBV7-2 to TRBJ1-4, with D tentatively TRBD1 (5 bases). The germline V gene encodes CDR1 SGHTA and CDR2 FQGNSA. CDR3 length equals 14 residues. The V end lost 2 bases, the J end lost 5 bases, and 9 bases lay between the germline ends. In DNA form, the CDR3 reads TGTGCCAGCAGCTTACTGGGGGGGAATGAAAAACTGTTTTTT. Its translation is CASSLLGGNEKLFF.

V gene TRBV7-9 combines with J gene TRBJ2-5, with TRBD2 as a possible D gene (6 bases). The V gene lost 2 bases and the J gene lost 10 bases, with 20 bases spanning the gap. Germline-derived CDR1 and CDR2 are SEHNR and FQNEAQ (reference sequence). This CDR3 contains 15 residues. The CDR3 here is CASSLLLKSVEGQYF. Here the CDR3 DNA reads TGTGCCAGCAGCTTATTACTTAAATCGGTGGAGGGCCAGTACTTC.

This clone has only one observation. CDR3 sequence (DNA): TGTGCCAGCAGGCTAGCGGGGGGGGAGACCCAGTACTTC. As protein: CASRLAGGETQYF. The V gene is TRBV7-2, the J gene TRBJ2-5; 12 bases align to TRBD2. The V and J ends lost 6 bases and 5 bases, in that order; junction bases with no gene match: 1. The CDR3 contains 13 residues. Germline CDR1 SGHTA, CDR2 FQGNSA.

The genes are TRBV5-1 and TRBJ2-5, with a possible D match to TRBD2 (6 bases). The CDR3 is 12 amino acids. Trimming took 4 bases from V and 4 from J, leaving 8 bases between them. Germline lookup yields CDR1 SGHRS and CDR2 YFSETQ. The CDR3 spells CASSDGGETQYF. The CDR3 nucleotides are TGCGCCAGCAGCGACGGGGGAGAGACCCAGTACTTC.

The J gene is TRBJ2-3, the V gene TRBV9; possibly TRBD1 for D (6 bases). Trimming cost V 2 bases and J 0 bases, with 10 bases left between them. Looked up from germline, CDR1 is SGDLS and CDR2 is YYNGEE. This CDR3 spans 15 amino acids. CDR3 sequence reads: CASSVGTSSTDTQYF. CDR3 bases: TGTGCCAGCAGCGTCGGGACAAGTAGCACAGATACGCAGTATTTT.

The chain combines TRBV11-1 with TRBJ1-1; D call uncertain. With 3 bases removed from V and 4 bases from J, the gap between germline ends came to 9 bases. Germline V gene data show CDR1 as SGHAT and CDR2 as FQDESV (reference sequence). The CDR3 is 13 amino acids. In DNA, the CDR3 is TGTGCCAGCAGCTTCGGCCGCGGCACTGAAGCTTTCTTT. Amino acids: CASSFGRGTEAFF.

The rearrangement uses TRBV5-6 and TRBJ1-6; 7 bases match TRBD1. V lost 3 bases and J lost 6; bases outside the gene matches: 12. The CDR3 has 17 residues. The germline gives CDR1 SGHDT, CDR2 YYEEEE. CDR3 coding DNA: TGTGCCAGCAGCTCAACGGACAGGAGAAAGACTAATTCACCCCTCCACTTT. It translates to CASSSTDRRKTNSPLHF.

This rearrangement joins TRBV12-5 to TRBJ1-1, with 7 bases that match TRBD1. The ends lost 3 bases at V and 4 bases at J; junction bases unmatched: 14. This CDR3 contains 17 residues. Germline CDR1 reads LGHNT; CDR2 reads FRNRAP. The CDR3 DNA reads as TGTGCTAGTGGTTTCTGGGCAGGGGGGCCTTCGGGCACTGAAGCTTTCTTT. Its protein product is CASGFWAGGPSGTEAFF.

The gene calls are TRBV28 and TRBJ1-5, with D unclear. Germline V gives CDR1 MDHEN, CDR2 SYDVKM. The ends were cut back, 2 bases at V and 7 bases at J, with 15 bases in the middle. The CDR3 is made up of 15 amino acids. In DNA form, the CDR3 reads TGTGCCAGCAGTTTACGGTCCGGGTCGGGGCAGCCCCAGCATTTT. This codes for CASSLRSGSGQPQHF.

The V call is TRBV6-5, the J call TRBJ2-1; 9 bases match TRBD1. The germline V gene has CDR1 MNHEY and CDR2 SVGAGI. CDR3 length: 14 residues. The trim removed 6 bases at V and 6 bases at J, leaving 6 bases unmatched. The CDR3 sequence: CASSDRTGVNEQFF. The CDR3 DNA follows: TGTGCCAGCAGCGACAGGACAGGGGTCAATGAGCAGTTCTTC.

The chain recombines TRBV27 with TRBJ1-1; possibly TRBD1 for D (6 bases). In germline, CDR1 is MNHEY, CDR2 SMNVEV (reference sequence). The CDR3 is 13 residues long. The V end lost 5 bases, the J end lost 7 bases, and 14 bases lay between the germline ends. CDR3 protein: CASSLDSSNEAFF. CDR3 coding DNA: TGTGCCAGCAGTCTGGACAGCAGCAATGAAGCTTTCTTT.

V is TRBV7-2 and J is TRBJ2-7; 8 nucleotides agree with TRBD1. The CDR3 has 15 residues. After removal of 2 bases from V and 2 bases from J, the junction contained 5 bases not matched to a gene. Germline loops: CDR1 SGHTA, CDR2 FQGNSA. CDR3 nucleotide sequence: TGTGCCAGCAGCTTAACGACAGGGGTGACCTACGAGCAGTACTTC. Its protein product is CASSLTTGVTYEQYF.

The chain couples TRBV5-1 to TRBJ2-7, with a possible D match to TRBD2 (6 bases). Trimming shortened V by 4 bases and J by 5 bases, and 19 bases separated the two germline ends. The CDR3 extends over 15 amino acids. Germline V lookup: CDR1 SGHRS, CDR2 YFSETQ. CDR3 sequence: CASSLPGGIPDEQYF. For the CDR3, the DNA is TGCGCCAGCAGCCTTCCAGGAGGGATCCCTGACGAGCAGTACTTC.